The rows below give T cell receptor beta chains drawn from one sample of a study of T cells after yellow fever vaccination. TCRdb processed the 5' RACE reads anew with MiXCR; each CDR3 protein has one entry. This table holds over 45,000 distinct CDR3 sequences, 5% to 6.5% found once. The sample consisted of PBMCs, either bulk or a sorted T-cell subset (CD4+, CD8+, memory, or dextramer-sorted; not recorded which), taken on the day of the yellow fever booster vaccination. Receptor source: a man younger than 30 who received the YFV17D yellow fever vaccine. Both conserved end residues are part of each CDR3. The D gene is left open where the match is weak. Clone size, where shown, is once, few, many, or a class for clones that have expanded.

CASSSRAPQVEQFF,TGCGCCAGCAGCTCGAGGGCTCCTCAGGTTGAGCAGTTCTTC,-,many,TRBJ2-1,TRBV5-1
CASSVSGGAAGELFF,TGTGCCAGCAGCGTAAGCGGGGGGGCTGCCGGGGAGCTGTTTTTT,TRBD2,-,TRBJ2-2,TRBV9
CASTQGRLNTEAFF,TGTGCCAGCACCCAGGGGAGACTGAACACTGAAGCTTTCTTT,-,many,TRBJ1-1,TRBV7-2
CASSSTSSHLVPNTGELFF,TGCGCCAGCAGCTCCACCTCGAGCCATCTGGTACCGAACACCGGGGAGCTGTTTTTT,-,-,TRBJ2-2,TRBV5-1
CASSHRFGHSNEKLFF,TGCGCCAGCAGCCATAGGTTTGGACACAGTAATGAAAAACTGTTTTTT,-,-,TRBJ1-4,TRBV4-1
CSAGTSGGGRETQYF,TGCAGTGCAGGGACTAGCGGGGGAGGGCGAGAGACCCAGTACTTC,TRBD2,many,TRBJ2-5,TRBV20-1
CSVEDPLGPEQFF,TGCAGCGTTGAAGACCCCTTAGGACCTGAGCAGTTCTTC,-,many,TRBJ2-1,TRBV29-1
CASTEGVSSYNEQFF,TGTGCCAGCACCGAGGGGGTGTCATCCTACAATGAGCAGTTCTTC,-,many,TRBJ2-1,TRBV6-1
CATSALAGGYEQYF,TGTGCCACCAGCGCCCTAGCGGGGGGCTACGAGCAGTACTTC,TRBD2,few,TRBJ2-7,TRBV15
CASSPMTGDTGELFF,TGTGCCAGCTCACCGATGACAGGGGACACCGGGGAGCTGTTTTTT,TRBD1,-,TRBJ2-2,TRBV18
CASTEGQYEKLFF,TGTGCCAGCACCGAGGGGCAGTACGAAAAACTGTTTTTT,-,many,TRBJ1-4,TRBV12-3/TRBV12-4
CSVPGYTGELFF,TGCAGCGTTCCAGGGTACACCGGGGAGCTGTTTTTT,-,few,TRBJ2-2,TRBV29-1
CASSLAAGNTEAFF,TGTGCCAGCAGCTTAGCCGCCGGTAACACTGAAGCTTTCTTT,-,few,TRBJ1-1,TRBV7-9
CVRLGQGADRQFF,TGTGTCCGGCTGGGACAGGGGGCTGATCGGCAGTTCTTC,TRBD1,many,TRBJ2-1,TRBV7-9
CSARDPQYGYTF,TGCAGTGCTAGAGATCCGCAATATGGCTACACCTTC,-,many,TRBJ1-2,TRBV20-1
CASSEGLAGGSGTDTQYF,TGCGCCAGCAGCGAGGGACTAGCGGGGGGTAGCGGGACAGATACGCAGTATTTT,TRBD2,many,TRBJ2-3,TRBV5-1